The 32 T cell receptor beta chains below were found in one sample sequenced in a study of shared clonotypes between healthy human individuals. Here immunoSEQ multiplex PCR was the method, and the copy in TCRdb shows in-frame clones only, minus some. This table holds around 2.5 million clones, over 85% found once. Sample: naive CD4+ T cells from PBMCs. Specified subset: CD45RA+ positively selected. The receptor set was obtained from a man aged 18-30 years in good health. Some clones in this sample may be carry-over from other donors' samples.

For the CDR3, the DNA is TGTGCCAGCAGGAAGGACCCCTATAATTCACCCCTCCACTTT. Translation gives CASRKDPYNSPLHF. The chain is built from TRBV6-5 and TRBJ1-6; D unresolved. The CDR3 is made up of 14 amino acids. V lost 6 bases and J 2 bases, leaving 8 bases between the germline ends. In germline, CDR1 is MNHEY, CDR2 SVGAGI.

The rearrangement uses TRBV5-4 and TRBJ2-3; 9 nucleotides match TRBD1. The CDR3 is 15 residues long. CDR1 and CDR2 from the germline V gene are SGHNT and YYREEE (reference sequence). The ends lost 3 bases at V and 3 bases at J; junction bases unmatched: 5. This CDR3 reads CASSSQTGGTDTQYF. The DNA of the CDR3 is TGTGCCAGCAGCTCCCAGACAGGGGGGACAGATACGCAGTATTTT.

Points on this clone: Distinct nucleotide sequences in the sample also encode this CDR3. The chain has TRBV20-1 and TRBJ2-1; D not certain. Germline CDR1 is DFQATT and CDR2 is SNEGSKA (reference sequence). Deletions cut 2 bases from V and 4 bases from J, with 3 bases between. The CDR3 runs to 11 residues. In DNA, the CDR3 is TGCAGTGCTAGAATGTACAATGAGCAGTTCTTC. It is translated as CSARMYNEQFF.

This rearrangement joins TRBV11-3 to TRBJ2-5, with D perhaps TRBD1 (6 bases). Germline values: CDR1 SGHNT, CDR2 YENEEA. The CDR3 runs 13 residues. V was shortened by 5 bases and J by 7 bases, with 14 bases between the two germline ends. CDR3 residues: CASSATGEGTQYF. CDR3 DNA sequence: TGTGCCAGCAGCGCGACAGGTGAAGGGACCCAGTACTTC.

Of note for this clone: Additional DNA sequences in this sample encode the identical CDR3. The V call is TRBV6-1, the J call TRBJ1-2; weak D call: TRBD1 (6 bases). The germline V gene encodes CDR1 MNHNS and CDR2 SASEGT. The CDR3 spans 13 residues. The V gene lost 1 base and the J gene lost 5 bases, with 8 bases spanning the gap. The CDR3 nucleotides are TGTGCCAGCAGTGAAGGGACAGTTTATGGCTACACCTTC. This translates into CASSEGTVYGYTF.

V and J are TRBV27 and TRBJ1-1; D gene uncertain. The CDR3 runs 15 residues. CDR1 is MNHEY and CDR2 is SMNVEV in the germline V gene (reference sequence). V lost 7 bases and J 4 bases, leaving 19 bases between the germline ends. The CDR3: CASIGYVVAGTEAFF. In DNA, the CDR3 is TGTGCCAGCATAGGTTATGTCGTTGCGGGCACTGAAGCTTTCTTT.

Note on this clone: This sample also contains other DNA sequences that code for the same CDR3. The rearrangement uses TRBV6-1 and TRBJ1-2; 9 bases are a match to TRBD1. The germline gives CDR1 MNHNS, CDR2 SASEGT. CDR3 length: 14 residues. Unmatched junction bases numbered 2, after V lost 6 bases and J lost 0 bases. In nucleotides, the CDR3 is TGTGCCAGCAGCAGACAGGGGGCTAACTATGGCTACACCTTC. Protein: CASSRQGANYGYTF.

The V call is TRBV19, the J call TRBJ1-1, with 11 bases aligning to TRBD1. After removal of 6 bases from V and 4 bases from J, the junction contained 13 bases not matched to a gene. The CDR3 covers 17 residues. Germline CDR1 LNHDA, CDR2 SQIVND (reference sequence). The CDR3 loop reads CASRDRGRVFIGTEAFF. The CDR3 DNA follows: TGTGCCAGTAGGGACAGGGGGCGCGTCTTTATTGGCACTGAAGCTTTCTTT.

Comment on this clone: Here the CDR3 omits its conserved ending phenylalanine or tryptophan, so a read error is the likely source. The V call is TRBV30, the J call TRBJ1-1, with D maybe TRBD1 (6 bases). V was cut by 2 bases and J by 1 base, with 8 bases left in between. Germline lookup yields CDR1 GTSNPN and CDR2 SVGIG (reference sequence). The CDR3 is made up of 13 amino acids. The CDR3 bases are TGTGCCTGGAGTATGGGGGCGAACACTGAAGCTTTCCTT. As protein: CAWSMGANTEAFL.

The chain couples TRBV5-4 to TRBJ2-7; D is possibly TRBD2 (5 bases). The CDR3 has 13 residues. The germline V and J ends were trimmed by 4 bases and 5 bases, with 13 bases remaining between them. Per germline, CDR1 SGHNT and CDR2 YYREEE (reference sequence). The CDR3 protein is CASSAPSGNEQYF. The CDR3 DNA reads TGTGCCAGCAGCGCCCCGTCGGGGAACGAGCAGTACTTC.

The J gene is TRBJ1-1, the V gene TRBV6-6, with a possible D match to TRBD1 (6 bases). This CDR3 has 16 amino acids. V lost 3 bases to trimming and J lost 5 bases, with 19 bases between them. CDR1 is MNHNY, CDR2 SVGAGI, per germline (reference sequence). The CDR3 region has the DNA TGTGCCAGCAGTTATTACGAGACGTTTCAGGGGACTGAAGCTTTCTTT. Translating gives CASSYYETFQGTEAFF.

This clone was seen once. This chain joins TRBV30 and TRBJ2-1, with a tentative D call TRBD2 (6 bases). Looked up from germline, CDR1 is GTSNPN and CDR2 is SVGIG (reference sequence). The CDR3 extends over 16 amino acids. With 2 bases removed from V and 0 bases from J, the gap between germline ends came to 14 bases. CDR3 region: CAWSSLGRSSYNEQFF. CDR3 coding DNA: TGTGCCTGGAGTTCACTTGGGAGGAGCTCCTACAATGAGCAGTTCTTC. Based on the CDR3 plus reference TRBV30 and TRBJ2-1, the full variable domain is SQTIHQWPATLVQPVGSPLSLECTVEGTSNPNLYWYRQAAGRGLQLLFYSVGIGQISSEVPQNLSASRPQDRQFILSSKKLLLSDSGFYLCAWSSLGRSSYNEQFFGPGTRLTVL.

V and J are TRBV6-5 and TRBJ2-2, with D possibly TRBD1 on 6 matching bases. Germline assignment: CDR1 MNHEY and CDR2 SVGAGI. The CDR3 contains 15 residues. V was cut by 7 bases and J by 5 bases, with 17 bases left in between. CDR3 nucleotide sequence: TGTGCCAGCACCTGGGCCCAGGGGATAACCGGGGAGCTGTTTTTT. Protein product: CASTWAQGITGELFF.

This clone is a singleton in its sample. The chain combines TRBV6-1 with TRBJ2-1; 7 nucleotides align to TRBD2. Germline V gene data show CDR1 as MNHNS and CDR2 as SASEGT. J was trimmed by 9 bases and V by 1 base; bases with no gene match: 12. The CDR3 has 16 residues. The CDR3 region is CASSEGGGSWEGEQFF. CDR3 in DNA: TGTGCCAGCAGTGAAGGGGGGGGGTCCTGGGAGGGTGAGCAGTTCTTC.

The J gene is TRBJ1-2, the V gene TRBV19; 8 bases map to TRBD1. This CDR3 is 13 amino acids long. Germline V lookup: CDR1 LNHDA, CDR2 SQIVND (reference sequence). With 4 bases clipped from V and 10 bases from J, the junction kept 8 bases outside the gene matches. Here the CDR3 reads CASSNGQGRTYTF. The CDR3 DNA reads as TGTGCCAGTAGTAACGGACAGGGTAGAACCTACACCTTC.

CDR3 amino acids: CASSRTDGNEKLFF. The CDR3 DNA sequence: TGTGCCAGCAGCCGGACAGACGGTAATGAAAAACTGTTTTTT. J is TRBJ1-4 and V is TRBV6-5, with D perhaps TRBD1 (6 bases). This CDR3 has 14 amino acids. CDR1 and CDR2 (germline): MNHEY, SVGAGI. Trimming pared 6 bases from V and 4 bases from J, leaving 12 bases between.

The genes are TRBV6-1 and TRBJ1-1; D possibly corresponds to TRBD1 (6 bases). Trimming left V 2 bases short and J 5 bases short, with 18 bases between. Germline values: CDR1 MNHNS, CDR2 SASEGT. This CDR3 has 16 residues. The CDR3 region is CASSEFGGAIVTEAFF. The CDR3 bases are TGTGCCAGCAGTGAATTCGGGGGGGCGATTGTAACTGAAGCTTTCTTT.

V usage is TRBV5-6 and J usage is TRBJ2-7; a possible D gene is TRBD2 (5 bases). The CDR3 is 15 amino acids. From germline, CDR1 is SGHDT and CDR2 YYEEEE. The ends were cut back, 3 bases at V and 6 bases at J, with 19 bases in the middle. CDR3 in amino acids: CASSSRIEGKPEQYF. DNA of the CDR3: TGTGCCAGCAGCTCACGCATCGAGGGCAAACCCGAGCAGTACTTC.

The chain links TRBV19 to TRBJ2-4; D not certain. V shed 7 bases and J shed 3 bases, with 16 bases lying between them. This CDR3 region has 15 residues. The V gene's germline CDR1 is LNHDA and CDR2 SQIVND (reference sequence). CDR3 amino acids: CASTRLGSGKNIQYF. Here the CDR3 DNA reads TGTGCCAGTACCAGGTTGGGGTCGGGCAAAAACATTCAGTACTTC. Supplemented by reference TRBV19 and TRBJ2-4, the full variable domain reads DGGITQSPKYLFRKEGQNVTLSCEQNLNHDAMYWYRQDPGQGLRLIYYSQIVNDFQKGDIAEGYSVSREKKESFPLTVTSAQKNPTAFYLCASTRLGSGKNIQYFGAGTRLSVL.

The V call is TRBV19, the J call TRBJ2-1, with TRBD1 matching 7 bases. Germline CDR1 is LNHDA and CDR2 is SQIVND (reference sequence). The V segment lost 4 bases and the J segment 0 bases; nucleotides outside the gene matches: 6. This CDR3 is built from 16 residues. The CDR3 nucleotides are TGTGCCAGTAGTACAAAGGGACAGAGCTCCTACAATGAGCAGTTCTTC. It is translated as CASSTKGQSSYNEQFF.

The rearrangement uses TRBV4-1 and TRBJ2-7, with 7 bases lining up with TRBD2. The CDR3 spans 17 residues. Trimming removed 0 bases from V and 2 bases from J; junction bases left unmatched: 10. Germline V CDR1 and CDR2: MGHRA, YSYEKL. CDR3 loop: CASSQDDPASGAYEQYF. CDR3 sequence (DNA): TGCGCCAGCAGCCAAGATGATCCGGCTAGCGGAGCCTACGAGCAGTACTTC.

The CDR3: CASRGWGGSAQYF. Written as DNA, the CDR3 is TGTGCCAGCAGGGGTTGGGGGGGCAGTGCGCAGTACTTC. This chain joins TRBV28 and TRBJ2-7, with D possibly matching TRBD2 (7 bases). CDR3 length: 13 amino acids. CDR1 is MDHEN, CDR2 SYDVKM, per germline. Trimming pared 6 bases from V and 9 bases from J, leaving 18 bases between.

The CDR3 DNA reads TGTGCCAGCAGTAGGAGCCGGGACAAGAACTATGGCTACACCTTC. Translation: CASSRSRDKNYGYTF. The V and J genes are TRBV6-5 and TRBJ1-2; the D gene is possibly TRBD1 (6 bases). CDR1 MNHEY and CDR2 SVGAGI come from the germline V gene. The CDR3 loop spans 15 amino acids. The germline V and J ends were trimmed by 5 bases and 2 bases, with 15 bases remaining between them.

The chain recombines TRBV18 with TRBJ1-1, with D maybe TRBD1 (5 bases). The CDR3 extends over 15 amino acids. CDR1 and CDR2 from the germline V gene are KGHSH and LQKENI. Trimming stripped 6 bases from V and 2 bases from J, with 16 bases between. This chain's CDR3 is CASSPTLGLNTEAFF. The CDR3 nucleotides read TGTGCCAGCTCCCCTACACTGGGACTTAACACTGAAGCTTTCTTT.

The J gene is TRBJ2-1, the V gene TRBV28; D possibly matches TRBD1 or TRBD2 (5 bases each). CDR3 length: 15 residues. The V end was cut by 4 bases, the J end by 4 bases, with 14 bases between. Germline V lookup: CDR1 MDHEN, CDR2 SYDVKM. CDR3 DNA: TGTGCCAGCAGTTCCACCGGGACCTGGTACAATGAGCAGTTCTTC. Its protein is CASSSTGTWYNEQFF.

The chain uses TRBV6-5 and TRBJ2-7; 9 nucleotides agree with TRBD1. Germline V gene lookup returns CDR1 MNHEY and CDR2 SVGAGI. The CDR3 is 13 amino acids. V was pared by 7 bases and J by 5 bases, with 6 bases of the junction left unmatched. CDR3 protein: CASTGTGTHEQYF. CDR3 DNA sequence: TGTGCCAGCACAGGGACAGGGACCCACGAGCAGTACTTC.

The chain has TRBV5-1 and TRBJ2-7; D not resolved. CDR1 SGHRS and CDR2 YFSETQ come from the germline V gene. The CDR3 length is 14 residues. V shed 0 bases and J shed 3 bases, with 10 bases lying between them. In DNA, the CDR3 is TGCGCCAGCAGCTTGGTTATAGGGATCTACGAGCAGTACTTC. Translation: CASSLVIGIYEQYF.

This clone has more than one count but fewer than ten. This chain uses TRBV28 with TRBJ2-1; TRBD2 aligns across 12 bases. CDR1 is MDHEN, CDR2 SYDVKM, per germline. This CDR3 region has 15 residues. With V trimmed by 8 bases and J by 5 bases, 7 bases remained unmatched. CDR3 nucleotide sequence: TGTGCCAGCGGCCTAGCGGGAGGGCCGAACAATGAGCAGTTCTTC. Amino acid sequence: CASGLAGGPNNEQFF.

V gene TRBV7-8 combines with J gene TRBJ1-3; TRBD1 aligns across 10 bases. CDR1 is SGHVS, CDR2 FQNEAQ, per germline. The length of the CDR3 is 14 residues. V gave up 2 bases and J gave up 8 bases; unmatched junction bases: 3. The CDR3 sequence is CASSLLGTGDTIYF. In DNA form, the CDR3 reads TGTGCCAGCAGCTTATTAGGGACAGGGGACACCATATATTTT.

The sample holds a few counts of this clone. This sequence joins TRBV29-1 and TRBJ1-1; D remains ambiguous. The V end was cut by 5 bases, the J end by 0 bases, with 7 bases between. Germline loops: CDR1 SQVTM, CDR2 ANQGSEA. The CDR3 consists of 12 residues. This chain's CDR3 is CSVSQLNTEAFF. CDR3 DNA: TGCAGCGTTTCACAGTTGAACACTGAAGCTTTCTTT.

This sequence joins TRBV10-1 and TRBJ2-7, with 12 bases fitting TRBD2. Germline values: CDR1 WNHNN, CDR2 SYGVQD (reference sequence). The CDR3 spans 15 residues. J lost 4 bases, V lost 2 bases, and 3 bases had no gene match. CDR3 nucleotide sequence: TGCGCCAGCAGTGAGGGACTAGCGGGAAGGTACGAGCAGTACTTC. Translation: CASSEGLAGRYEQYF.

This rearrangement joins TRBV5-1 to TRBJ2-7; D is uncertain. The germline gives CDR1 SGHRS, CDR2 YFSETQ. There are 13 residues in the CDR3. V lost 5 bases to trimming and J lost 3 bases, with 12 bases between them. In nucleotides, the CDR3 is TGCGCCAGCAGTTTTGAACCCTTCTACGAGCAGTACTTC. This encodes CASSFEPFYEQYF.